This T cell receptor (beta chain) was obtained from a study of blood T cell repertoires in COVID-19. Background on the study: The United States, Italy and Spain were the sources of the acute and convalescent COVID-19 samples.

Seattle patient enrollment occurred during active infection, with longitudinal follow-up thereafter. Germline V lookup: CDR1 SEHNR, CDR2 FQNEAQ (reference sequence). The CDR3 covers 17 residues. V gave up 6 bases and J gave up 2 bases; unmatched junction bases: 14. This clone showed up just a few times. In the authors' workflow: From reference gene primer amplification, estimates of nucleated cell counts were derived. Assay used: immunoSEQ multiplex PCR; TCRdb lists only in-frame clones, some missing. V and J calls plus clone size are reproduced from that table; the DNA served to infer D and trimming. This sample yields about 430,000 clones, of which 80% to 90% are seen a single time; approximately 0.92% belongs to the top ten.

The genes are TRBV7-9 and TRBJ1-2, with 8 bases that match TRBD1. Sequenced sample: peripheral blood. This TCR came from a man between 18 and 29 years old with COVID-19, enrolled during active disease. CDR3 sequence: CASSGGQGALTNYGYTF. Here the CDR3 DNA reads TGTGCCAGCAGTGGTGGGCAGGGGGCCCTAACAAACTATGGCTACACCTTC.